A single sample is the source of the 14 T cell receptor beta chains below, sequenced in a study of T cell responses to AZD1222 COVID-19 vaccine. Repertoires were generated with immunoSEQ multiplex PCR, while TCRdb's copy carries only in-frame clones and drops some. There are some 69,000 clones in the sample; roughly 85% occur only once, and approximately 19% lies in the top ten. The specimen comprised peripheral blood, sampled on day 0 of AZD1222 vaccination. The source of these receptors is an adult in good health.

This chain connects TRBV12-3 or TRBV12-4 to TRBJ1-5; weak D call: TRBD1 (5 bases). Trimming removed 3 bases at V and 8 bases at J, with 11 bases between. The CDR3 is 13 amino acids. Written as DNA, the CDR3 is TGTGCCAGCAGTTTTGGGGGAAATGAGCCCCAGCATTTT. Its protein product is CASSFGGNEPQHF.

The chain recombines TRBV5-4 with TRBJ1-1; D is undetermined. The V gene's germline CDR1 is SGHNT and CDR2 YYREEE (reference sequence). The CDR3 contains 14 residues. V lost 0 bases and J 2 bases, leaving 8 bases between the germline ends. The chain's CDR3 is CASSLEQPNTEAFF. Here the CDR3 DNA reads TGTGCCAGCAGCTTGGAACAACCAAACACTGAAGCTTTCTTT.

The chain employs TRBV3-1 (or the pseudogene TRBV3-2) and TRBJ2-5; a weak D match, TRBD2 (6 bases). Germline loops: CDR1 LGHDT, CDR2 YNNKEL (reference sequence). The CDR3 is 15 amino acids. Trimming stripped 4 bases from V and 5 bases from J, with 17 bases between. CDR3 coding DNA: TGTGCCAGCAGCCCCCGTCGCGGGGCTATCGAGACCCAGTACTTC. Translated, it gives CASSPRRGAIETQYF.

The rearrangement joins TRBV9 to TRBJ1-2; TRBD1 agrees at 10 bases. Germline V gene sequence: CDR1 SGDLS, CDR2 YYNGEE. Germline trimming cut 0 bases from V and 6 bases from J; bases unmatched to any gene: 8. The CDR3 spans 16 residues. In DNA form, the CDR3 reads TGTGCCAGCAGCGTAGACCTTCTCGGACAGGGGGATGGCTACACCTTC. Its protein is CASSVDLLGQGDGYTF.

The genes are TRBV27 and TRBJ1-4; D may be TRBD1 (5 bases). V lost 5 bases and J 8 bases, leaving 15 bases between the germline ends. Germline loops: CDR1 MNHEY, CDR2 SMNVEV (reference sequence). This CDR3 spans 14 amino acids. The CDR3 coding sequence is TGTGCCAGCAGTCCAATAGGGGTCATGGAAAAACTGTTTTTT. Its translation: CASSPIGVMEKLFF.

V gene TRBV27 combines with J gene TRBJ2-2, with 10 bases identical to TRBD2. Looked up from germline, CDR1 is MNHEY and CDR2 is SMNVEV (reference sequence). CDR3 length: 13 amino acids. J lost 7 bases, V lost 6 bases, and 2 bases had no gene match. Here the CDR3 reads CASRLAGVGELFF. The CDR3, as DNA: TGTGCCAGCAGGCTAGCGGGGGTCGGGGAGCTGTTTTTT.

The J gene is TRBJ2-2, the V gene TRBV7-9, with TRBD2 identical over 11 bases. The CDR3 length is 16 residues. V was pared by 5 bases and J by 4 bases, with 6 bases of the junction left unmatched. CDR1 is SEHNR and CDR2 is FQNEAQ in the germline V gene (reference sequence). The CDR3 sequence: CASSRTGTSGTGELFF. DNA of the CDR3: TGTGCCAGCAGCCGGACCGGGACTAGCGGCACCGGGGAGCTGTTTTTT.

This chain connects TRBV6-6 to TRBJ2-3, with a weak D call TRBD2 (5 bases). Trimming stripped 5 bases from V and 5 bases from J, with 17 bases between. CDR3 length: 15 residues. Per the germline V gene, CDR1 is MNHNY and CDR2 is SVGAGI (reference sequence). The CDR3: CASSPPTPRGDTQYF. The CDR3 coding sequence is TGTGCCAGCAGTCCACCCACCCCCCGGGGAGATACGCAGTATTTT.

This clone has a single count. The chain is built from TRBV10-3 and TRBJ1-2, with 12 bases identical to TRBD1. Germline V gives CDR1 ENHRY, CDR2 SYGVKD. V dropped 5 bases and J dropped 6; count of bases not matched to a gene: 4. The CDR3 is 14 amino acids. The CDR3 coding sequence is TGTGCCATCAGTTACGGGACAGGGGGCGATGGCTACACCTTC. Its translation is CAISYGTGGDGYTF.

This chain connects TRBV7-6 to TRBJ1-1; the D is unclear. This CDR3 is built from 16 residues. Germline CDR1 is SGHVS and CDR2 is FNYEAQ. V lost 4 bases, J lost 1 base, and 16 bases lay in between. The CDR3 protein is CASSSRATSGNTEAFF. The CDR3 nucleotides are TGTGCCAGCAGCTCTAGGGCCACGTCGGGGAACACTGAAGCTTTCTTT.

This clone was seen only a few times. V is TRBV19 and J is TRBJ2-3; maybe TRBD1 (5 bases). Trimming took off 6 bases at V and 4 bases at J, with 17 bases between the two ends. This CDR3 is 15 amino acids long. CDR1 is LNHDA and CDR2 is SQIVND in the germline V gene (reference sequence). The DNA for the CDR3 is TGTGCCAGTAGAGCCGGACGCTGGGGCGCAGATACGCAGTATTTT. Translating it yields CASRAGRWGADTQYF.

This clone has a single count. The gene calls are TRBV5-1 and TRBJ2-7; possibly TRBD2 for D (6 bases). Per germline, CDR1 SGHRS and CDR2 YFSETQ. V dropped 4 bases and J dropped 1 base, with 15 bases sitting between them. The CDR3 is 15 residues long. CDR3 nucleotide sequence: TGCGCCAGCAGCGGGACCCGGGACTCTTCCTACGAGCAGTACTTC. It encodes CASSGTRDSSYEQYF.

This clone occurred once. The chain links TRBV5-1 to TRBJ2-3, with 8 bases identical to TRBD2. The V segment lost 4 bases and the J segment 2 bases; nucleotides outside the gene matches: 9. The CDR3 has 16 residues. Germline V gives CDR1 SGHRS, CDR2 YFSETQ. The CDR3 bases are TGCGCCAGCAGCACACCCCGCGGGGGGTACACAGATACGCAGTATTTT. Amino acid sequence: CASSTPRGGYTDTQYF.

The rearrangement joins TRBV5-1 to TRBJ1-6, with D tentatively TRBD1 (6 bases). CDR1 and CDR2 (germline): SGHRS, YFSETQ. The CDR3 length is 15 residues. Trimming cost V 4 bases and J 10 bases, with 18 bases left between them. The CDR3 DNA is TGCGCCAGCAGCCGGATTGACAGGTCTCAATCACCCCTCCACTTT. Translating it yields CASSRIDRSQSPLHF.